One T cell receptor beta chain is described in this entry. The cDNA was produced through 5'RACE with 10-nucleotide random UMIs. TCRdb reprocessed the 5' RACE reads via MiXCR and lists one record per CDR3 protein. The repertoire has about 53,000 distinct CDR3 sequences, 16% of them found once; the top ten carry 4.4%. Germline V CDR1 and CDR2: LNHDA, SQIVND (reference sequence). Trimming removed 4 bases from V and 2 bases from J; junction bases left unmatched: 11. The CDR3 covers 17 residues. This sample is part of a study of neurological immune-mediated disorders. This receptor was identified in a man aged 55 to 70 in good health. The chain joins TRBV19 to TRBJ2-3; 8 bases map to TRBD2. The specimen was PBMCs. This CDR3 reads CASSTFLIAGTTDTQYF. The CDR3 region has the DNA TGTGCCAGTAGTACCTTTCTGATAGCGGGGACCACAGATACGCAGTATTTT.